This TCR beta chain was identified in a study of Graves' ophthalmopathy and Graves' hyperthyroidism (dated by TCRdb to between 2017 and 2018). Some background on the complete study: Peripheral blood was collected at initial diagnosis, before any treatment. TCR beta repertoire signatures were used to distinguish Graves' ophthalmopathy from Graves' hyperthyroidism and to predict progression to ophthalmopathy. In total, approximately 140 blood samples were TCR-sequenced: 43 ophthalmopathy, approximately 75 hyperthyroidism and about 17 hyperthyroidism-to-ophthalmopathy patients. To explore V-J signatures that separate ophthalmopathy from hyperthyroidism, a discovery set of around 97 patients was enrolled, consisting of approximately 45 with ophthalmopathy and roughly 59 with stable hyperthyroidism. The independent validation cohort included 18 to 20 hyperthyroidism patients plus 17 patients who later progressed from hyperthyroidism to ophthalmopathy. In roughly six hyperthyroidism patients, the T-cell repertoire of thyroid tissue was compared with the T-cell repertoire of blood. Following sample collection, hyperthyroidism patients were given methimazole at a starting dose of 30 mg daily, and ophthalmopathy patients were given high-dose intravenous methylprednisolone.

Points the paper makes about the study in general: No statistical method was used to set the sample size in advance, and the investigators knew which group each participant was assigned to. In cross-validation, the 13-signature model distinguished ophthalmopathy from stable hyperthyroidism with approximately 90% sensitivity and just under 84% specificity, and in the test set the corresponding values were 80% and 75%. In validation, the model predicted ophthalmopathy progression with more than 55% sensitivity and 72.22% specificity; about a dozen predicted patients were CT-confirmed with GO in a median of around 6 months. Most of the expanded thyroid clonotypes with a frequency above 0.001 were also detected in blood, and it was suggested that the thyroid immune response may be reflected by blood repertoires.

Remarks on this clonotype: Its cognate antigen has yet to be identified. Base qualities are not recorded, but no much larger clone differs from it by a single base.

Ophthalmopathy patients had moderately to severely active disease, Clinical Activity Score of at least 3, NOSPECS grade of at least 4, and disease duration under 3 months. Patients with other autoimmune diseases, uncontrolled infections, pregnancy or lactation were excluded. Diagnosis was based on clinical symptoms, serum thyroxine, TRAb, thyroid ultrasound and orbital computed tomography. Ficoll-Paque density gradient centrifugation was used to isolate PBMCs from around 10 ml of fresh peripheral blood. Total RNA was extracted using Trizol reagent, and RNA quality was checked on an Agilent 2100 Bioanalyzer. For repertoire sequencing, TCR beta CDR3 regions were amplified from RNA transcripts. The first round of RT-PCR was done with HTBI primers and the Qiagen OneStep RT-PCR kit, and was followed by a second round of multiplex PCR, then size selection and purification. Libraries were sequenced paired-end with 100 bp reads on an Illumina HiSeq2000. In the paper's pipeline: SOAPnuke was used to process the reads, removing any read that contained adapters or uncalled bases, had a mean Phred below 15, or lacked an exact match to the constant primer or identifier. High-quality paired reads were merged with COPE v1.2.5. Each unique nucleotide sequence was defined as a clonotype, and clonotypes were aligned to IMGT TRB V, D and J references with MiTCR v1.1. The analysis was limited to V-J combinations with a frequency above 0.0001, which together covered approximately 99% of repertoires. For each V-J combination, a TCR clonal expansion and chaos score was defined as F50 clonal expansion divided by the chaos observed in the TCRdist matrix. Welch's t-statistics and random forest were used to narrow the features down to around twelve V-J combinations, which were then fed into a naive Bayes classifier. The Morisita-Horn index was used to measure how similar the thyroid and blood repertoires were. TCRdb trimmed public reads at Q25 via fastp, called clones via MiXCR and kept in-frame beta chains. Rows with a matching CDR3 protein are joined into one entry that keeps the most common DNA and genes. It is TCRdb's table, rather than the study itself, that gives the V and J calls and clone size. The sample contains some 47,000 distinct CDR3 sequences, 50% of them found a single time. 20% to 25% of the sample goes to the ten largest clones.

Sequences were obtained from peripheral blood. This receptor was identified in an adult man with Graves' ophthalmopathy.

The CDR3 has the sequence CSAGQGVHTQYF. The nucleotide sequence is TGCAGTGCTGGACAGGGGGTCCATACGCAGTATTTT. The rearranged chain carries TRBV20-1 and TRBJ2-3; 10 central nucleotides agree with TRBD1. The CDR3, cysteine through phenylalanine, is 12 amino acids long. CDR3 DNA only is kept here, 36 bases in frame from base 1. According to the germline V gene (reference sequence), CDR1 reads DFQATT and CDR2 reads SNEGSKA. From V the trimming removes 5 bases and from J it removes 7 bases, while the gene matches leave 3 bases of the junction unaccounted for.